The 24 T cell receptor beta chains below come from one sample, sequenced in a study of blood T cell repertoires in COVID-19. The protocol was immunoSEQ multiplex PCR, while the TCRdb copy is restricted to in-frame clones and leaves out a portion. The data hold approximately 160,000 clones, with approximately 80% observed a single time. Sequencing was done on a sample of peripheral blood. The receptors stem from an older woman with acute or convalescent COVID-19.

This chain links TRBV13 with TRBJ2-1, with no clear D. This CDR3 comprises 13 residues. Germline assignment: CDR1 PRHDT and CDR2 FYEKMQ (reference sequence). V gave up 3 bases and J gave up 9 bases, with 12 bases separating them. The CDR3 spells CASSFPATGEQFF. CDR3 nucleotides: TGTGCCAGCAGCTTTCCCGCCACGGGTGAGCAGTTCTTC. The variable domain in full, with the rest retrieved from reference TRBV13 and TRBJ2-1, is AAGVIQSPRHLIKEKRETATLKCYPIPRHDTVYWYQQGPGQDPQFLISFYEKMQSDKGSIPDRFSAQQFSDYHSELNMSSLELGDSALYFCASSFPATGEQFFGPGTRLTVL.

V usage is TRBV7-9 and J usage is TRBJ1-1, with D unresolved. Trimming took 2 bases from V and 5 from J, leaving 9 bases between them. The length of the CDR3 is 13 residues. Germline values: CDR1 SEHNR, CDR2 FQNEAQ (reference sequence). CDR3 sequence (DNA): TGTGCCAGCAGCTTATCGGGAGGGACTGAAGCTTTCTTT. Translated, it gives CASSLSGGTEAFF.

V and J are TRBV6-2 or TRBV6-3 and TRBJ2-4, with TRBD2 matching 16 bases. V shed 4 bases and J 16 bases; nucleotides not matched to a gene: 10. Germline CDR1 and CDR2: MNHEY and SVGEGT. The length of the CDR3 is 15 residues. The CDR3 spells CASSSGLAGGPRFYF. CDR3 nucleotides: TGTGCCAGCAGTTCGGGACTAGCGGGGGGGCCGAGGTTCTACTTC.

V is TRBV4-1 and J is TRBJ1-3; TRBD1 might be the D (6 bases). Germline assignment: CDR1 MGHRA and CDR2 YSYEKL. The CDR3 consists of 16 residues. V was cut by 6 bases and J by 4 bases, with 19 bases left in between. CDR3 amino acids: CASSPQGGALGNTIYF. The DNA for the CDR3 is TGCGCCAGCAGTCCTCAAGGGGGGGCCCTGGGAAACACCATATATTTT.

This clone was detected once. J is TRBJ1-3 and V is TRBV10-3, with 7 bases matching TRBD1. This CDR3 is 15 amino acids long. The germline V gene encodes CDR1 ENHRY and CDR2 SYGVKD. V was clipped by 6 bases and J by 4 bases; unmatched bases: 9. In DNA, the CDR3 is TGTGCCATCAGAGAACGGGACAGCGGAGGAAACACCATATATTTT. Protein sequence: CAIRERDSGGNTIYF.

The chain combines TRBV5-1 with TRBJ2-1, with TRBD1 identical over 9 bases. This CDR3 spans 12 amino acids. V shed 4 bases, J shed 15 bases, and the junction held 8 bases outside the gene matches. The germline V gene encodes CDR1 SGHRS and CDR2 YFSETQ. CDR3 sequence (DNA): TGCGCCAGCAGCCGCACAGGGGGCGCACCGTTCTTC. It yields the protein CASSRTGGAPFF.

The chain combines TRBV28 with TRBJ1-1; 11 bases are a match to TRBD1. Germline assignment: CDR1 MDHEN and CDR2 SYDVKM. CDR3 size: 15 residues. V was pared by 2 bases and J by 4 bases, with 3 bases of the junction left unmatched. The CDR3 DNA is TGTGCCAGCAGTTTAGGAGGGACAGGGGGCACTGAAGCTTTCTTT. It yields the protein CASSLGGTGGTEAFF.

This clone came up once. V usage is TRBV4-1 and J usage is TRBJ2-1; 8 bases are shared with TRBD1. Trimming removed 3 bases from V and 10 bases from J; junction bases left unmatched: 5. The germline V gene encodes CDR1 MGHRA and CDR2 YSYEKL. The CDR3 consists of 13 residues. The CDR3 nucleotides read TGCGCCAGCAGCCAGGGGACAGGTAGCGAGCAGTTCTTC. It encodes CASSQGTGSEQFF.

The chain couples TRBV7-2 to TRBJ1-3; D not resolved. The V end lost 5 bases, the J end lost 7 bases, and 18 bases lay between the germline ends. The V gene's germline CDR1 is SGHTA and CDR2 FQGNSA. The length of the CDR3 is 15 residues. CDR3 amino acids: CASSQQQRVRNTIYF. The CDR3 nucleotides are TGTGCCAGCAGCCAACAGCAGCGGGTGCGGAACACCATATATTTT.

The CDR3 loop reads CATSRPPGRRTTNEKLFF. The DNA of the CDR3 is TGTGCCACCAGCAGACCGCCAGGGCGGCGAACAACTAATGAAAAACTGTTTTTT. The chain carries TRBV15 and TRBJ1-4; possibly TRBD1 for D (5 bases). Trimming took off 2 bases at V and 0 bases at J, with 16 bases between the two ends. This CDR3 comprises 18 residues. Germline V CDR1 and CDR2: LNHNV, YYDKDF (reference sequence). The full variable domain, completed using reference TRBV15 and TRBJ1-4, is DAMVIQNPRYQVTQFGKPVTLSCSQTLNHNVMYWYQQKSSQAPKLLFHYYDKDFNNEADTPDNFQSRRPNTSFCFLDIRSPGLGDTAMYLCATSRPPGRRTTNEKLFFGSGTQLSVL.

This clone showed up just a few times. V usage is TRBV9 and J usage is TRBJ1-6; tentative D call: TRBD1 (6 bases). The length of the CDR3 is 15 residues. Germline V gene sequence: CDR1 SGDLS, CDR2 YYNGEE. V was trimmed by 3 bases and J by 5 bases, leaving 12 bases between them. CDR3 in DNA: TGTGCCAGCAGCGCTCGGACAGCTAATAATTCACCCCTCCACTTT. This gives the protein CASSARTANNSPLHF.

V and J are TRBV6-5 and TRBJ2-5; maybe TRBD1 (5 bases). Trimming stripped 6 bases from V and 1 base from J, with 12 bases between. Germline assignment: CDR1 MNHEY and CDR2 SVGAGI. The CDR3 contains 14 residues. The CDR3 loop reads CASSRSRAQETQYF. The CDR3 bases are TGTGCCAGCAGCCGGTCCAGGGCCCAAGAGACCCAGTACTTC.

The chain combines TRBV15 with TRBJ1-6; D is possibly TRBD1 (6 bases). The V end was cut by 3 bases, the J end by 9 bases, with 9 bases between. The CDR3 sequence is 13 residues long. Per germline, CDR1 LNHNV and CDR2 YYDKDF (reference sequence). The CDR3 nucleotides read TGTGCCACCAGCAGTGGACAGACTTCACCCCTCCACTTT. Its protein is CATSSGQTSPLHF.

J is TRBJ1-2 and V is TRBV19; D is undetermined. Germline V gene lookup returns CDR1 LNHDA and CDR2 SQIVND (reference sequence). Deletions cut 0 bases from V and 4 bases from J, with 9 bases between. This CDR3 region has 14 residues. The CDR3 nucleotides are TGTGCCAGTAGTATAGATCGAGGCGGCTATGGCTACACCTTC. It encodes CASSIDRGGYGYTF.

The CDR3 loop is CASSHRDRNGYTF. The DNA of the CDR3 is TGTGCCAGCAGCCACCGGGACAGAAATGGCTACACCTTC. V gene TRBV12-3 or TRBV12-4 combines with J gene TRBJ1-2; TRBD1 matches 7 bases. J gave up 6 bases and V 6 bases, and 7 bases lay outside the gene matches. CDR3 length equals 13 residues.

The gene calls are TRBV7-8 and TRBJ1-5; no clear D. This CDR3 has 12 residues. CDR1 is SGHVS, CDR2 FQNEAQ, per germline. V lost 9 bases to trimming and J lost 2 bases, with 8 bases between them. The CDR3 loop is CASTAGNQPQHF. DNA of the CDR3: TGTGCCAGTACAGCGGGCAATCAGCCCCAGCATTTT.

This chain links TRBV30 with TRBJ1-4, with a possible D match to TRBD1 (5 bases). Germline V gene sequence: CDR1 GTSNPN, CDR2 SVGIG (reference sequence). The CDR3 sequence is 13 residues long. The ends were cut back, 5 bases at V and 8 bases at J, with 15 bases in the middle. The DNA for the CDR3 is TGTGCCTGGGGCGGGGGGGGTTACGAAAAACTGTTTTTT. Its protein is CAWGGGGYEKLFF.

This chain joins TRBV30 and TRBJ1-1, with 9 bases lining up with TRBD1. The germline gives CDR1 GTSNPN, CDR2 SVGIG (reference sequence). There are 15 residues in the CDR3. V trimming: 0 bases; J trimming: 6 bases; junction bases outside the gene matches: 8. The CDR3 loop is CAWSVEIGTGSEAFF. CDR3 DNA: TGTGCCTGGAGTGTAGAAATCGGGACAGGGTCTGAAGCTTTCTTT.

This chain joins TRBV11-1 and TRBJ1-2, with 7 bases matching TRBD1. Germline loops: CDR1 SGHAT, CDR2 FQDESV (reference sequence). V dropped 3 bases and J dropped 6; count of bases not matched to a gene: 4. The CDR3 totals 13 residues. The CDR3 DNA reads TGTGCCAGCAGCTTTGTTCAGGGGGATGGCTACACCTTC. It translates to CASSFVQGDGYTF.

The chain joins TRBV24-1 to TRBJ2-1; TRBD1 agrees at 7 bases. Germline values: CDR1 KGHDR, CDR2 SFDVKD. The CDR3 is made up of 13 amino acids. V shed 5 bases and J 6 bases; nucleotides not matched to a gene: 3. The CDR3 DNA reads as TGTGCCACCAGTGGAGGGACAGTCAATGAGCAGTTCTTC. Translated, it gives CATSGGTVNEQFF.

The chain links TRBV7-2 to TRBJ2-1; 9 nucleotides align to TRBD1. V lost 0 bases to trimming and J lost 4 bases; unmatched junction nucleotides: 7. The CDR3 is made up of 17 amino acids. CDR1 and CDR2 (germline): SGHTA, FQGNSA. In DNA form, the CDR3 reads TGTGCCAGCAGCTTAGCGTCGGACAGGGGAAGATACAATGAGCAGTTCTTC. This translates into CASSLASDRGRYNEQFF.

The chain uses TRBV12-3 or TRBV12-4 and TRBJ2-7; TRBD1 is a possible D gene (6 bases). Trimming cost V 3 bases and J 2 bases, with 8 bases left between them. This CDR3 contains 13 residues. CDR3 nucleotides: TGTGCCAGCAGTTTTTCAGGGGCCTACGAGCAGTACTTC. Translated, it gives CASSFSGAYEQYF.

The CDR3 DNA reads TGTGCCAGCAGCTCTAGCGGGGGCCCCCAAGAGACCCAGTACTTC. Residues: CASSSSGGPQETQYF. The chain joins TRBV5-4 to TRBJ2-5, with 10 bases fitting TRBD2. The CDR3 runs 15 residues. The germline CDR1 and CDR2 sequences are SGHNT and YYREEE (reference sequence). With 3 bases clipped from V and 1 base from J, the junction kept 3 bases outside the gene matches.

The chain combines TRBV2 with TRBJ1-1; D is unclear. This CDR3 region has 14 residues. Trimming stripped 6 bases from V and 4 bases from J, with 15 bases between. Germline CDR1 and CDR2: SNHLY and FYNNEI. The CDR3 DNA sequence: TGTGCCAGCAGGCTTGCTGGACTTGGCACTGAAGCTTTCTTT. Its protein is CASRLAGLGTEAFF.